Each of the 9 T cell receptor beta chains below was sequenced from the same sample in a study of blood T cell repertoires in COVID-19. Only in-frame clones appear in the TCRdb table, and some are missing; sequencing was by immunoSEQ multiplex PCR. The sample consists of 130,000 or so clones, 83% of them appearing once. Sequenced material: peripheral blood. The receptors originated from a man older than 75 with active or convalescent COVID-19.

This rearrangement joins TRBV9 to TRBJ2-2; 7 bases fit TRBD2. Germline lookup yields CDR1 SGDLS and CDR2 YYNGEE. V trimming: 4 bases; J trimming: 2 bases; junction bases outside the gene matches: 5. The CDR3 is made up of 15 amino acids. The CDR3: CASSRGDLNTGELFF. Written as DNA, the CDR3 is TGTGCCAGCAGCCGGGGGGACTTAAACACCGGGGAGCTGTTTTTT.

The chain is built from TRBV11-2 and TRBJ2-5, with 10 bases that match TRBD2. V shed 5 bases, J shed 2 bases, and the junction held 2 bases outside the gene matches. The CDR3 has 14 residues. Per the germline V gene, CDR1 is SGHAT and CDR2 is FQNNGV. CDR3 in amino acids: CASSELAGQETQYF. CDR3 sequence (DNA): TGTGCCAGCAGCGAACTAGCGGGGCAAGAGACCCAGTACTTC. The whole variable domain, remainder taken from reference TRBV11-2 and TRBJ2-5, is EAGVAQSPRYKIIEKRQSVAFWCNPISGHATLYWYQQILGQGPKLLIQFQNNGVVDDSQLPKDRFSAERLKGVDSTLKIQPAKLEDSAVYLCASSELAGQETQYFGPGTRLLVL.

This clone has a single count. The CDR3 DNA is TGTGCCAGCAGCTCACTAGCGGGAGTTAAAAACATTCAGTACTTC. Its translation is CASSSLAGVKNIQYF. V gene TRBV7-3 combines with J gene TRBJ2-4, with 11 bases matching TRBD2. CDR1 and CDR2 from the germline V gene are SGHTA and FQGTGA. Germline trimming cut 4 bases from V and 4 bases from J; bases unmatched to any gene: 3. The CDR3 totals 15 residues.

This clone showed up many times. V gene TRBV29-1 combines with J gene TRBJ2-7, with TRBD2 matching 9 bases. Germline V gives CDR1 SQVTM, CDR2 ANQGSEA. CDR3 length: 13 amino acids. The ends lost 4 bases at V and 2 bases at J; junction bases unmatched: 3. CDR3 loop: CSVGGGATYEQYF. In DNA form, the CDR3 reads TGCAGCGTTGGCGGGGGGGCTACCTACGAGCAGTACTTC.

The chain combines TRBV7-3 with TRBJ2-3, with a weak D call TRBD2 (7 bases). This CDR3 has 15 residues. Germline values: CDR1 SGHTA, CDR2 FQGTGA. Trimming stripped 4 bases from V and 4 bases from J, with 15 bases between. The CDR3 loop is CASSYTGGGPDTQYF. Here the CDR3 DNA reads TGTGCCAGCAGCTATACGGGGGGCGGTCCAGATACGCAGTATTTT.

CDR3 sequence: CASSGGVQPAYEQYF. The CDR3, as DNA: TGTGCCAGCAGCGGAGGCGTACAGCCAGCCTACGAGCAGTACTTC. The chain carries TRBV6-5 and TRBJ2-7, with a tentative D call TRBD2 (5 bases). Trimming took 6 bases from V and 2 from J, leaving 17 bases between them. The CDR3 spans 15 residues. CDR1 is MNHEY and CDR2 is SVGAGI in the germline V gene.

The chain uses TRBV4-3 and TRBJ1-1, with 7 positions matching TRBD1. The CDR3 covers 17 residues. V lost 4 bases, J lost 7 bases, and 18 bases stayed unmatched. Germline V gene data show CDR1 as LGHNA and CDR2 as YSLEER. The CDR3 is CASSPQAAGGDLGEAFF. DNA for the CDR3: TGCGCCAGCAGCCCCCAGGCGGCAGGGGGAGATTTGGGTGAAGCTTTCTTT.

The gene calls are TRBV7-2 and TRBJ1-2; no firm D call. The length of the CDR3 is 14 residues. V lost 0 bases and J lost 8, with 13 bases in between. From germline, CDR1 is SGHTA and CDR2 FQGNSA. The CDR3 DNA sequence: TGTGCCAGCAGCTTAGCGTCCGGTTCGAGCGGCTACACCTTC. Amino acids: CASSLASGSSGYTF. The full variable domain, in which reference TRBV7-2 and TRBJ1-2 provide the parts outside the CDR3, is GAGVSQSPSNKVTEKGKDVELRCDPISGHTALYWYRQSLGQGLEFLIYFQGNSAPDKSGLPSDRFSAERTGGSVSTLTIQRTQQEDSAVYLCASSLASGSSGYTFGSGTRLTVV.

The chain has TRBV3-1 (or the pseudogene TRBV3-2) and TRBJ2-5; D remains ambiguous. The germline gives CDR1 LGHDT, CDR2 YNNKEL (reference sequence). V gave up 0 bases and J gave up 4 bases, with 9 bases separating them. There are 14 residues in the CDR3. CDR3 nucleotide sequence: TGTGCCAGCAGCCAAGATTACTCGCGAGAGACCCAGTACTTC. It encodes CASSQDYSRETQYF.